Reported below is one TCR beta chain. As yet, its antigen is unknown. With a much larger clone just one base away, this may be a read error. The conserved closing phenylalanine or tryptophan is absent in this CDR3, likely reflecting a read error. It was with previously described methods and listed TCR primers that bulk TCR libraries were made. TCRdb fed the PCR reads into MiXCR, producing one record per CDR3 protein. The table has about 100,000 distinct CDR3 sequences, roughly 34% seen once; the top ten hold approximately 3.8%. V was pared by 0 bases and J by 2 bases, with 11 bases between. The V gene's germline CDR1 is MGHRA and CDR2 YSYEKL. The CDR3 is 16 amino acids. The data derive from a study of molecular identifiers for immune sequencing clone quantification. Across the whole study: Replicates partitioned RNA from approximately 20,000 or 100,000 naive CD8 cells into five parts, sequencing four.

Broader study findings: Barcode sharing among identical TCR molecules could make large clones appear smaller. In naive cells, under 1% of molecules belonged to clones above 20 RNA copies, against over 97% in effector cells.

The source is a human donor in good health. Some libraries in this study had Jurkat cell RNA spiked in. The J gene is TRBJ2-1, the V gene TRBV4-1; perhaps TRBD1 as D (5 bases). The source material was naive CD8+ T cells from blood, with Jurkat cell RNA spiked in. Subset in this sample: FACS-sorted CD8+CD4-CCR7+CD45RA+ naive T cells. Here the CDR3 DNA reads TGCGCCAGCAGCCAAGAGAAGGGGATTACCTACAATGAGCAGTTCCTC. As protein: CASSQEKGITYNEQFL.